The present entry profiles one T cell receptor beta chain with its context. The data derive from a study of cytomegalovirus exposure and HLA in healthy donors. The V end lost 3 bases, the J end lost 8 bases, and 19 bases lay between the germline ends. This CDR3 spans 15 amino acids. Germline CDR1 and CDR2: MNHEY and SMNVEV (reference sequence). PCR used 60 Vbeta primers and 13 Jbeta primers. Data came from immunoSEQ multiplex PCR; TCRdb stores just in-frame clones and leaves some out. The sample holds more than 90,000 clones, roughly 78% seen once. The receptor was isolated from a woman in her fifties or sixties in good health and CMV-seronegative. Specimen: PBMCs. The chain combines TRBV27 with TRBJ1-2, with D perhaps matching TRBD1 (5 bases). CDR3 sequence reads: CASSFSVIGVDGYTF. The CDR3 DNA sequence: TGTGCCAGCAGTTTCTCCGTGATAGGGGTCGACGGCTACACCTTC.